The 4 T cell receptor beta chains listed next were all sequenced from one sample in a study of Graves' ophthalmopathy and Graves' hyperthyroidism. RNA transcripts were the template, and TCR beta CDR3 regions were amplified from them. The first round was an RT-PCR with HTBI primers, and the second round was a multiplex PCR. One entry per CDR3 protein, called by TCRdb with MiXCR from the multiplex PCR reads. The sample yields 350,000 or so distinct CDR3 sequences, 15% to 20% seen once. The sample was peripheral blood. The receptors here all came from an adult man with Graves' ophthalmopathy.

This clonotype has at least ten counts. The rearrangement joins TRBV7-8 to TRBJ1-5; possibly TRBD1 for D (5 bases). CDR1 is SGHVS and CDR2 is FQNEAQ in the germline V gene. The V end was cut by 2 bases, the J end by 5 bases, with 13 bases between. The CDR3 is 15 amino acids. This chain's CDR3 is CASSLRGPRDQPQHF. In DNA form, the CDR3 reads TGTGCCAGCAGCTTAAGGGGCCCCCGGGATCAGCCCCAGCATTTT.

The table lists this clonotype with many counts. This chain connects TRBV7-8 to TRBJ2-7, with 9 bases that match TRBD2. J was trimmed by 0 bases and V by 8 bases; bases with no gene match: 5. CDR1 SGHVS and CDR2 FQNEAQ come from the germline V gene. This CDR3 region has 14 residues. The CDR3 DNA is TGTGCCAGCGGTTCTAGCGGGAACTCCTACGAGCAGTACTTC. It specifies CASGSSGNSYEQYF.

The chain combines TRBV20-1 with TRBJ1-2; 8 bases are shared with TRBD1. After removal of 0 bases from V and 6 bases from J, the junction contained 9 bases not matched to a gene. Germline V gene lookup returns CDR1 DFQATT and CDR2 SNEGSKA (reference sequence). The CDR3 spans 15 residues. The CDR3 loop reads CSARDPGTGVDGYTF. The DNA of the CDR3 is TGCAGTGCTAGAGATCCAGGGACAGGAGTTGATGGCTACACCTTC.

This clonotype was observed many times. For the CDR3, the DNA is TGTGCCAGTACCCCGGACACGGAAGAGACCCAGTACTTC. Protein product: CASTPDTEETQYF. This chain links TRBV19 with TRBJ2-5, with a possible D match to TRBD1 (5 bases). Trimming removed 7 bases at V and 3 bases at J, with 12 bases between. This CDR3 spans 13 amino acids. Germline values: CDR1 LNHDA, CDR2 SQIVND (reference sequence).